The clone carrying this T cell receptor (beta chain) was counted only a few times. What it binds is not known. The repertoire was sequenced with immunoSEQ multiplex PCR; TCRdb's copy has only in-frame clones and lacks some. This sample carries about 5,600 clones, 70% to 75% of them seen once, and the ten largest clones take 8.5% to 10%. Patient tissue came from resections in Japan or China, 2014–2017. This sample stems from a study of immune evolution from preneoplasia to lung adenocarcinoma. The study's findings and limits: Later-stage lesions seemingly showed higher T cell density and diversity than normal lung. Top clone frequencies peaked in normal lung, apparently declining through invasive adenocarcinoma.

The CDR3 covers 15 residues. Germline CDR1 SGHNT, CDR2 YYREEE (reference sequence). The trim removed 4 bases at V and 5 bases at J, leaving 6 bases unmatched. The gene calls are TRBV5-4 and TRBJ2-2; 9 bases map to TRBD2. Sequenced material: FFPE lung adenocarcinoma in situ tissue. This receptor was identified in a person aged 55 to 79 with lung adenocarcinoma. CDR3 protein: CASSPLAGLTGELFF. The DNA for the CDR3 is TGTGCCAGCAGCCCTCTAGCGGGATTGACCGGGGAGCTGTTTTTT.